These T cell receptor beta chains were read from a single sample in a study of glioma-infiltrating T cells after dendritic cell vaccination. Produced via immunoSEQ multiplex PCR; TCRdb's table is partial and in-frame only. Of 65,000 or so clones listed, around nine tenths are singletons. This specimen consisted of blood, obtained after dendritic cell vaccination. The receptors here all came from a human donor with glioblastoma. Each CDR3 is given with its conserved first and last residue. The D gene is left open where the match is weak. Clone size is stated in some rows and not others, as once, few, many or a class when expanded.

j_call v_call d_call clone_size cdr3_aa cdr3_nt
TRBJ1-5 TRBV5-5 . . CASSQDGNDNQPQHF TGCGCCAGCAGCCAAGACGGGAACGACAATCAGCCCCAGCATTTT
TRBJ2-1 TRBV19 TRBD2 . CASSVGTSGGNEQFF TGTGCCAGTAGTGTAGGGACTAGCGGGGGGAATGAGCAGTTCTTC
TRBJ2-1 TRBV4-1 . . CASSHQGDNEQFF TGCGCCAGCAGCCACCAGGGCGACAATGAGCAGTTCTTC
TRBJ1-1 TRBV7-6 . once CASSLAQVNTEAFF TGTGCCAGCAGCTTAGCGCAGGTGAACACTGAAGCTTTCTTT
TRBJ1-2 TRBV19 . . CASSSGINYGYTF TGTGCCAGTAGTTCAGGGATAAACTATGGCTACACCTTC
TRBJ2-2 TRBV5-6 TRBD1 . CASSEGTGRTGELFF TGTGCCAGCAGCGAAGGGACAGGACGGACCGGGGAGCTGTTTTTT
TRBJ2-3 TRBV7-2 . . CASSLGLTDTQYF TGTGCCAGCAGCTTAGGACTCACAGATACGCAGTATTTT
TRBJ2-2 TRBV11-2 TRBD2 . CASSLGTSTGELFF TGTGCCAGCAGCTTGGGGACTAGCACCGGGGAGCTGTTTTTT
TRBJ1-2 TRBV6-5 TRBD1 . CASRKQGVSGYTF TGTGCCAGCAGGAAGCAGGGGGTCTCTGGCTACACCTTC
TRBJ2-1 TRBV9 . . CASSPSPSELHAQFF TGTGCCAGCAGCCCGAGTCCTAGCGAATTACATGCGCAGTTCTTC
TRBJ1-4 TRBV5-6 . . CASSSEGGLEKLFF TGTGCCAGCAGCTCCGAAGGAGGGTTAGAAAAACTGTTTTTT
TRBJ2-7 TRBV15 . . CATSTGRLAEQYF TGTGCCACCTCGACAGGGAGGTTGGCCGAGCAGTACTTC
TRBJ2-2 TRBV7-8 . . CASSLYKTGELFF TGTGCCAGCAGCTTATATAAAACCGGGGAGCTGTTTTTT
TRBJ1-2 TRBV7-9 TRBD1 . CASSQDRANYGYTF TGTGCCAGCAGCCAGGACAGGGCTAACTATGGCTACACCTTC
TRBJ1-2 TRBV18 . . CASSRPGLVGYTF TGTGCCAGCTCACGTCCGGGGTTGGTTGGCTACACCTTC
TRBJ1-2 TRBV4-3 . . CASSQDQGRSGGYTF TGCGCCAGCAGCCAAGATCAGGGGAGAAGCGGTGGCTACACCTTC
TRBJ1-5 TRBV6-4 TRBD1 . CASSSLDRDVVGEDNQPQHF TGTGCCAGCAGTTCTCTGGACAGGGACGTAGTTGGTGAGGACAATCAGCCCCAGCATTTT
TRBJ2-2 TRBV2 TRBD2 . CASSPQTSGTLRGELFF TGTGCCAGCAGTCCTCAGACTAGCGGGACCCTTAGGGGGGAGCTGTTTTTT
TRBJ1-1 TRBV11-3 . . CASSLDRGSETEAFF TGTGCCAGCAGCTTAGACAGGGGTTCGGAGACTGAAGCTTTCTTT
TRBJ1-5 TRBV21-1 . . CATGGGYQPQHF TGTGCCACCGGGGGGGGCTATCAGCCCCAGCATTTT
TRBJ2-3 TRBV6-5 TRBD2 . CASSGERGLATQYF TGTGCCAGCAGTGGTGAGCGGGGGCTGGCTACGCAGTATTTT
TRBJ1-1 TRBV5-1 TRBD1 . CASSLMGTGNTEAFF TGCGCCAGCAGCTTGATGGGGACAGGAAACACTGAAGCTTTCTTT
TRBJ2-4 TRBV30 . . CAWTLGQGMDIQYF TGTGCCTGGACCCTAGGGCAGGGTATGGACATTCAGTACTTC
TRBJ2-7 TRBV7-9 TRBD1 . CASSLGDRAHEQYF TGTGCCAGCAGCTTAGGTGACAGGGCCCACGAGCAGTACTTC
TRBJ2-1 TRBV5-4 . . CASSSRSSSYNEQFF TGTGCCAGCAGCTCTCGATCGAGCTCCTACAATGAGCAGTTCTTC
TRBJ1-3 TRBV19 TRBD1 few CASSPNRGSGNTIYF TGTGCCAGTAGTCCTAACAGGGGTTCTGGAAACACCATATATTTT